This is a list of T cell receptor beta chains from one sample in a study of blood T cell repertoires in COVID-19. Sequencing was performed with immunoSEQ multiplex PCR; in TCRdb, only in-frame clones are kept and a portion is missing. This sample yields roughly 76,000 clones, of which around 90% are seen a single time; about a tenth belongs to the top ten. Specimen: peripheral blood. The receptors stem from a woman under 30 with acute or convalescent COVID-19. Both conserved end residues are part of each CDR3. A D gene is named only where the DNA matches it firmly. Clone size appears in some rows only: once, few, many, or a class for an expanded clone.

clone_size d_call j_call v_call cdr3_nt cdr3_aa
NA TRBD2 TRBJ2-1 TRBV6-5 TGTGCCAGCAGTAGTGGACTAGCGGGAGGGGTTGAGCAGTTCTTC CASSSGLAGGVEQFF
NA NA TRBJ2-1 TRBV18 TGTGCCAGCTCACCGGGCGGGTGGGCTGAGCAGTTCTTC CASSPGGWAEQFF
medium-sized NA TRBJ1-2 TRBV27 TGTGCCAGCAGTCCAGGACAAGACTATGGCTACACCTTC CASSPGQDYGYTF
NA NA TRBJ2-5 TRBV6-2/TRBV6-3 TGTGCCAGCAGTTATGGAGGGCTAGAGACCCAGTACTTC CASSYGGLETQYF
NA TRBD2 TRBJ2-7 TRBV5-1 TGCGCCAGCAGCGAGCGGGGAGACCTCTACGAGCAGTACTTC CASSERGDLYEQYF
once NA TRBJ1-1 TRBV28 TGTGCCAGCAGCTCCAGGAAAGGAGCTTTCTTT CASSSRKGAFF
NA NA TRBJ1-1 TRBV7-2 TGTGCCAGCAGCACGGGACAGAACACTGAAGCTTTCTTT CASSTGQNTEAFF
once NA TRBJ1-2 TRBV7-2 TGTGCCAGCAGCGAACAGGGCCTACCCGGCTATGGCTACACCTTC CASSEQGLPGYGYTF
NA TRBD1 TRBJ2-7 TRBV28 TGTGCCAGCAGTCGCGACAGGGGAGTTATAGAGCAGTACTTC CASSRDRGVIEQYF
NA TRBD1 TRBJ1-1 TRBV11-2 TGTGCCAGCAGCCGCACCAACAGGGGAGGCGAAGCTTTCTTT CASSRTNRGGEAFF
NA TRBD2 TRBJ2-1 TRBV11-2 TGTGCCAGCACTCTAGGGCGGGGGGGATACAATGAGCAGTTCTTC CASTLGRGGYNEQFF
NA NA TRBJ2-5 TRBV9 TGTGCCAGCAGCGTAGGTGTGGCAGGATACCAAGAGACCCAGTACTTC CASSVGVAGYQETQYF
NA NA TRBJ1-2 TRBV6-5 TGTGCCAGCACCGAGTCCCCATCTGGGCCGAATGGCTACACCTTC CASTESPSGPNGYTF
NA TRBD2 TRBJ2-7 TRBV11-2 TGTGCCAGCAGCTTAGATACGGGAGGGGGTTACGAGCAGTACTTC CASSLDTGGGYEQYF
NA NA TRBJ1-6 TRBV6-5 TGTGCCAGCACTGCGACTAGTAATTCACCCCTCCACTTT CASTATSNSPLHF
NA NA TRBJ1-6 TRBV27 TGTGCCAGCAAGAGCTCCTATAATTCACCCCTCCACTTT CASKSSYNSPLHF
NA TRBD1 TRBJ1-5 TRBV6-5 TGTGCCAGCAGCACAGGGGGAGGTGGTCAGCCCCAGCATTTT CASSTGGGGQPQHF
NA NA TRBJ2-2 TRBV27 TGTGCCAGCAGTTCAGGGTTGGCCGGGGAGCTGTTTTTT CASSSGLAGELFF
NA NA TRBJ2-2 TRBV27 TGTGCCAGCAGTTTAAGGGGGACCGGCAGGGAGCTGTTTTTT CASSLRGTGRELFF
NA NA TRBJ2-1 TRBV19 TGTGCCAGTAGTATTGCACAGGGAATATCCAATGAGCAGTTCTTC CASSIAQGISNEQFF
NA TRBD2 TRBJ2-2 TRBV9 TGTGCCAGCAGCGTAGCGGGAGGGGCTCAGGGCACCGGGGAGCTGTTTTTT CASSVAGGAQGTGELFF
NA TRBD1 TRBJ2-6 TRBV28 TGTGCCAGCAGAGGGGACAGCCTCTCTGGGGCCAACGTCCTGACTTTC CASRGDSLSGANVLTF
few NA TRBJ2-1 TRBV3-1/TRBV3-2 TGTGCCAGCAGCCAAGATCGGCCAATGTCAGGGGTTAGGAATGAGCAGTTCTTC CASSQDRPMSGVRNEQFF
NA NA TRBJ2-6 TRBV19 TGTGCCAGTAGTAGCAGGGAATCGTATGGGGCCAACGTCCTGACTTTC CASSSRESYGANVLTF
NA NA TRBJ2-6 TRBV4-2 TGTGCCAGCAGCCAAGAGGACAGCTCTGGGGCCAACGTCCTGACTTTC CASSQEDSSGANVLTF